Shown below are 10 T cell receptor beta chains from a single sample sequenced in a study of spatial heterogeneity in lung cancer. MiXCR was run by TCRdb on the 5' RACE reads, yielding one entry per CDR3 protein. Of 90,000 to 95,000 distinct CDR3 sequences in the sample, roughly 12% were seen once. Time point here: sample taken at primary tumor resection. Sequences were derived from PBMCs, sampled at surgery. The receptors stem from a male donor with early-stage non-small cell lung cancer.

The chain employs TRBV27 and TRBJ2-1, with 7 bases fitting TRBD1. This CDR3 spans 14 amino acids. With 5 bases clipped from V and 12 bases from J, the junction kept 13 bases outside the gene matches. Germline CDR1 MNHEY, CDR2 SMNVEV (reference sequence). In DNA form, the CDR3 reads TGTGCCAGCAGTCCTAGAATGAAGGGGGCTGCGCAGTTCTTC. It specifies CASSPRMKGAAQFF.

V usage is TRBV9 and J usage is TRBJ2-3; D possibly corresponds to TRBD1 (5 bases). The germline V and J ends were trimmed by 3 bases and 0 bases, with 11 bases remaining between them. CDR3 length: 15 residues. Germline lookup yields CDR1 SGDLS and CDR2 YYNGEE. The CDR3 DNA follows: TGTGCCAGCAGCGGGCTAGGGGCAAGCACAGATACGCAGTATTTT. It codes for CASSGLGASTDTQYF.

Comments on this clonotype: A read error may produce the germline difference seen at one junction end. The J gene is TRBJ1-5, the V gene TRBV12-3 or TRBV12-4; D ambiguous. This CDR3 region has 15 residues. The CDR3 loop is CAISLTEHSNQPQHF. CDR3 nucleotide sequence: TGTGCCATCAGTTTAACAGAACATAGCAATCAGCCCCAGCATTTT.

The chain combines TRBV25-1 with TRBJ1-3; D remains ambiguous. The germline gives CDR1 MGHDK, CDR2 SYGVNS. V was cut by 4 bases and J by 0 bases, with 7 bases left in between. CDR3 length equals 14 residues. This CDR3 reads CASSAPSSGNTIYF. CDR3 bases: TGTGCCAGCAGTGCACCTAGCTCTGGAAACACCATATATTTT.

The V call is TRBV2, the J call TRBJ2-2; 7 bases fit TRBD1. The CDR3 is 15 residues long. V dropped 6 bases and J dropped 6; count of bases not matched to a gene: 10. Germline CDR1 SNHLY, CDR2 FYNNEI. DNA of the CDR3: TGTGCCAGCAGCGTCGGGACAGTCCGGGCCGGGGAGCTGTTTTTT. Translating it yields CASSVGTVRAGELFF.

This clonotype was observed a few times. The chain links TRBV5-1 to TRBJ1-5; D may be TRBD1 (5 bases). V lost 4 bases and J 2 bases, leaving 10 bases between the germline ends. This CDR3 has 14 residues. The germline V gene encodes CDR1 SGHRS and CDR2 YFSETQ. The CDR3 region has the DNA TGCGCCAGCAGCCCAGGGAATGGCAATCAGCCCCAGCATTTT. The encoded protein is CASSPGNGNQPQHF.

In its sample, this clonotype was seen many times. The chain is built from TRBV12-3 or TRBV12-4 and TRBJ2-1; no definite D call. Trimming shortened V by 4 bases and J by 7 bases, and 11 bases separated the two germline ends. The CDR3 contains 13 residues. The CDR3 coding sequence is TGTGCCAGCAGTTCGTGGGCCAATAATGAGCAGTTCTTC. This translates into CASSSWANNEQFF.

There are many counts of this clonotype. The rearrangement links TRBV7-9 to TRBJ2-1, with 12 bases matching TRBD2. Germline V gene lookup returns CDR1 SEHNR and CDR2 FQNEAQ (reference sequence). The V gene end was trimmed by 4 bases and the J gene end by 5 bases; junction bases not matched to a gene: 3. This CDR3 has 15 amino acids. CDR3 sequence reads: CASSSLAGGNNEQFF. CDR3 bases: TGTGCCAGCAGCTCTCTAGCGGGGGGGAACAATGAGCAGTTCTTC.

This clonotype was observed a few times. The rearrangement uses TRBV12-3 or TRBV12-4 and TRBJ1-2; 9 bases line up with TRBD1. With 6 bases clipped from V and 3 bases from J, the junction kept 5 bases outside the gene matches. The CDR3 length is 14 residues. CDR3 amino acids: CASSPGQGYYGYTF. The CDR3, as DNA: TGTGCCAGCAGCCCCGGACAGGGGTACTATGGCTACACCTTC.

This clonotype was seen at least ten times. The CDR3 coding sequence is TGCGCCAGCAGCTCCGGAACCCGCGCCGGGGAGCTGTTTTTT. Translated: CASSSGTRAGELFF. The chain links TRBV5-1 to TRBJ2-2; D uncertain. V was trimmed by 3 bases and J by 6 bases, leaving 12 bases between them. The CDR3 totals 14 residues. Per the germline V gene, CDR1 is SGHRS and CDR2 is YFSETQ.